The 18 T cell receptor beta chains in this list originate from one sample, sequenced in a study of radiotherapy plus CTLA-4 blockade in lung cancer. Profiled with immunoSEQ multiplex PCR; TCRdb holds only in-frame clones, not every one. In the table there are roughly 75,000 clones, approximately 84% of which are singletons. This sample comprised peripheral blood, obtained from a patient treated with radiotherapy plus ipilimumab. All receptors derive from a human donor with non-small cell lung cancer who had stable disease on radiotherapy plus ipilimumab.

The gene calls are TRBV6-5 and TRBJ1-1; no clear D gene. V was clipped by 5 bases and J by 0 bases, with 13 bases between them. The germline V gene encodes CDR1 MNHEY and CDR2 SVGAGI. The CDR3 totals 15 residues. The CDR3 spells CASSPPNVLNTEAFF. CDR3 sequence (DNA): TGTGCCAGCAGTCCCCCGAACGTGCTGAACACTGAAGCTTTCTTT.

The chain links TRBV30 to TRBJ1-4; D is possibly TRBD1 (5 bases). V was clipped by 3 bases and J by 7 bases, with 15 bases between them. CDR3 length: 14 amino acids. CDR1 and CDR2 (germline): GTSNPN, SVGIG (reference sequence). The CDR3 DNA reads TGTGCCTGGAGCGGGCACGGGGGTAGTGAAAAACTGTTTTTT. It translates to CAWSGHGGSEKLFF. Full variable domain (missing parts from reference TRBV30 and TRBJ1-4): SQTIHQWPATLVQPVGSPLSLECTVEGTSNPNLYWYRQAAGRGLQLLFYSVGIGQISSEVPQNLSASRPQDRQFILSSKKLLLSDSGFYLCAWSGHGGSEKLFFGSGTQLSVL.

The V and J genes are TRBV4-2 and TRBJ2-1; possible D gene TRBD2, 6 bases. The germline V gene encodes CDR1 LGHNA and CDR2 YNFKEQ. Trimming pared 1 base from V and 4 bases from J, leaving 11 bases between. The CDR3 is 15 amino acids. The CDR3 reads CASSQGWGEYNEQFF. The CDR3 nucleotides are TGTGCCAGCAGCCAAGGTTGGGGGGAATACAATGAGCAGTTCTTC.

This clone appeared once. The chain couples TRBV9 to TRBJ2-2, with a tentative D call TRBD2 (6 bases). CDR1 and CDR2 from the germline V gene are SGDLS and YYNGEE. This CDR3 has 16 amino acids. Trimming pared 3 bases from V and 6 bases from J, leaving 18 bases between. The CDR3 is CASSGRGALRSGELFF. The CDR3 DNA reads TGTGCCAGCAGCGGGAGGGGCGCCTTGAGGTCCGGGGAGCTGTTTTTT.

The chain carries TRBV29-1 and TRBJ2-3; TRBD1 agrees at 7 bases. Trimming took 6 bases from V and 3 from J; bases not matched to a gene: 6. The CDR3 runs 13 residues. Germline V gene data show CDR1 as SQVTM and CDR2 as ANQGSEA. In DNA form, the CDR3 reads TGCAGCGTCGAAAGACAGGGAACAGATACGCAGTATTTT. Amino acids: CSVERQGTDTQYF.

The rearrangement links TRBV30 to TRBJ1-6; 10 positions agree with TRBD1. The V gene's germline CDR1 is GTSNPN and CDR2 SVGIG (reference sequence). The junction had 6 bases not matched to a gene; V was cut back by 1 base and J by 9 bases. The length of the CDR3 is 15 residues. The CDR3 reads CAWSGGQGFGSPLHF. The CDR3 region has the DNA TGTGCCTGGAGTGGGGGACAGGGGTTTGGTTCACCCCTCCACTTT. Filled out from reference TRBV30 and TRBJ1-6, the complete variable domain reads SQTIHQWPATLVQPVGSPLSLECTVEGTSNPNLYWYRQAAGRGLQLLFYSVGIGQISSEVPQNLSASRPQDRQFILSSKKLLLSDSGFYLCAWSGGQGFGSPLHFGNGTRLTVT.

This rearrangement joins TRBV7-2 to TRBJ2-7; TRBD1 is a possible D gene (6 bases). The CDR3 length is 14 residues. V lost 2 bases to trimming and J lost 5 bases, with 13 bases between them. Germline lookup yields CDR1 SGHTA and CDR2 FQGNSA. The CDR3 sequence: CASSLPLQGHEQYF. As DNA, the CDR3 is TGTGCCAGCAGCTTACCTCTACAGGGCCACGAGCAGTACTTC.

The chain recombines TRBV27 with TRBJ2-7, with 12 bases identical to TRBD2. Losses at the gene ends were 3 bases for V and 3 bases for J; bases not matched to a gene: 12. The V gene's germline CDR1 is MNHEY and CDR2 SMNVEV (reference sequence). This CDR3 is 18 amino acids long. The CDR3 bases are TGTGCCAGCAGTTTCAGGACTGAGCTAGCGGGAGGGAGCTACGAGCAGTACTTC. It translates to CASSFRTELAGGSYEQYF.

V usage is TRBV18 and J usage is TRBJ2-5, with 8 nucleotides matching TRBD2. The CDR3 has 15 residues. Trimming took 4 bases from V and 2 from J; bases not matched to a gene: 6. From germline, CDR1 is KGHSH and CDR2 LQKENI. The CDR3 sequence: CASSRSGGQQETQYF. CDR3 nucleotides: TGTGCCAGCTCACGAAGCGGGGGCCAACAAGAGACCCAGTACTTC.

The CDR3 DNA follows: TGCGCCAGCAGCCCCGCCGGGACTAGCGGGGGGGCGGGAGAGACCCAGTACTTC. It is translated as CASSPAGTSGGAGETQYF. The genes are TRBV5-1 and TRBJ2-5, with 16 bases fitting TRBD2. In germline, CDR1 is SGHRS, CDR2 YFSETQ. This CDR3 is 18 amino acids long. The V segment lost 4 bases and the J segment 4 bases; nucleotides outside the gene matches: 10.

The chain couples TRBV29-1 to TRBJ1-4; D is ambiguous. V gave up 7 bases and J gave up 7 bases, with 19 bases separating them. Looked up from germline, CDR1 is SQVTM and CDR2 is ANQGSEA. The CDR3 has 14 residues. The CDR3 DNA is TGCAGCGCCCGGGCCTCGACTCGGGGTGAAAAACTGTTTTTT. It codes for CSARASTRGEKLFF.

V is TRBV5-4 and J is TRBJ2-5; D possibly uses TRBD1 or TRBD2 (7 bases each). V was shortened by 4 bases and J by 5 bases, with 15 bases between the two germline ends. Germline-derived CDR1 and CDR2 are SGHNT and YYREEE (reference sequence). CDR3 length: 14 amino acids. CDR3 sequence reads: CASSPGGVGETQYF. The CDR3 DNA reads as TGTGCCAGCAGCCCAGGGGGGGTGGGGGAGACCCAGTACTTC.

This chain connects TRBV28 to TRBJ2-1; D is perhaps TRBD1 or TRBD2 (5 bases each). V gave up 3 bases and J gave up 6 bases, with 9 bases separating them. CDR1 and CDR2 from the germline V gene are MDHEN and SYDVKM. This CDR3 contains 13 residues. CDR3 sequence (DNA): TGTGCCAGCAGTTTCGGGGCGCGCAATGAGCAGTTCTTC. It is translated as CASSFGARNEQFF.

V is TRBV6-1 and J is TRBJ2-7, with 7 bases that match TRBD1. The CDR3 extends over 14 amino acids. J gave up 0 bases and V 6 bases, and 5 bases lay outside the gene matches. Germline CDR1 is MNHNS and CDR2 is SASEGT. The CDR3 DNA sequence: TGTGCCAGCAGCGACAGGGTAAGCTCCTACGAGCAGTACTTC. Protein product: CASSDRVSSYEQYF.

V usage is TRBV30 and J usage is TRBJ1-6; 8 bases map to TRBD1. Germline V gene data show CDR1 as GTSNPN and CDR2 as SVGIG (reference sequence). The CDR3 covers 12 residues. V shed 8 bases and J 6 bases; nucleotides not matched to a gene: 3. The CDR3 coding sequence is TGTGCCGGGACAGGCTCTAATTCACCCCTCCACTTT. Translation: CAGTGSNSPLHF.

In nucleotides, the CDR3 is TGTGCCAGCAGAGGACAGGACTACGAGCAGTACTTC. Translating it yields CASRGQDYEQYF. The chain has TRBV27 and TRBJ2-7, with TRBD1 matching 7 bases. The V segment lost 6 bases and the J segment 3 bases; nucleotides outside the gene matches: 2. The CDR3 consists of 12 residues. CDR1 is MNHEY, CDR2 SMNVEV, per germline (reference sequence).

J is TRBJ2-5 and V is TRBV9; TRBD2 matches at 11 bases. CDR3 length: 15 residues. V was clipped by 4 bases and J by 5 bases; unmatched bases: 7. CDR1 and CDR2 (germline): SGDLS, YYNGEE. CDR3 sequence reads: CASSTASGGSETQYF. Here the CDR3 DNA reads TGTGCCAGCAGCACTGCTAGCGGGGGGAGCGAGACCCAGTACTTC.

The table lists this clone with a few counts. The chain couples TRBV18 to TRBJ1-1, with unresolved D. Trimming shortened V by 1 base and J by 5 bases, and 5 bases separated the two germline ends. CDR1 KGHSH and CDR2 LQKENI come from the germline V gene. The CDR3 consists of 12 residues. This chain's CDR3 is CASSPRATEAFF. The CDR3 coding sequence is TGTGCCAGCTCACCACGGGCGACTGAAGCTTTCTTT.